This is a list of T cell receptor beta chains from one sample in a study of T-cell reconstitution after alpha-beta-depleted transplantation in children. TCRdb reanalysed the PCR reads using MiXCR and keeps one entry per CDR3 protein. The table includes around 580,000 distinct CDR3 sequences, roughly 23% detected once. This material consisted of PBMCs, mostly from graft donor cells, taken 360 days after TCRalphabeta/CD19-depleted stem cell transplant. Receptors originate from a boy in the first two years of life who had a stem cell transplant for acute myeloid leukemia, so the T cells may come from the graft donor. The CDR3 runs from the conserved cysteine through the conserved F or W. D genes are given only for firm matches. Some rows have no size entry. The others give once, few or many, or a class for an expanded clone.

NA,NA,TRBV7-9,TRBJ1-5,CASTIGTLPQHF,TGTGCCAGCACTATAGGGACTCTGCCCCAGCATTTT
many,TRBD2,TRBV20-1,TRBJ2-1,CSASGGLEFDEQFF,TGCAGTGCTAGCGGGGGACTAGAGTTTGATGAGCAGTTCTTC
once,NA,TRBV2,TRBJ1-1,CASSEREFLNTEAFF,TGTGCCAGCAGTGAGAGGGAGTTCTTGAACACTGAAGCTTTCTTT
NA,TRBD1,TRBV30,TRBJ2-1,CAWDRGNNEQFF,TGTGCCTGGGACAGGGGTAACAATGAGCAGTTCTTC
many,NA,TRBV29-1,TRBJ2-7,CSVRHSSSYEQYF,TGCAGCGTAAGACACTCTAGCTCCTACGAGCAGTACTTC
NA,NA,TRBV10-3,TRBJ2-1,CAISDASEYNEQFF,TGTGCCATCAGTGACGCCAGTGAGTACAATGAGCAGTTCTTC
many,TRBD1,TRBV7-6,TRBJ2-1,CASSLGQGARDEQFF,TGTGCCAGCAGCCTGGGACAGGGGGCGCGGGATGAGCAGTTCTTC
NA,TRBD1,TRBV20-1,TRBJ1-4,CSAPSDRGGEKLFF,TGCAGTGCTCCATCGGACAGGGGTGGTGAAAAACTGTTTTTT
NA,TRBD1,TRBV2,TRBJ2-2,CASGLHGTGGELFF,TGTGCCAGCGGACTGCATGGGACAGGCGGGGAGCTGTTTTTT
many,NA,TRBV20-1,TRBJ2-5,CSAKPDLEETQYF,TGCAGTGCTAAACCTGACTTAGAAGAGACCCAGTACTTC
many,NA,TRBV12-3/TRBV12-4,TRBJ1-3,CASRDTGNTIYF,TGTGCCAGCCGGGACACGGGAAACACCATATATTTT
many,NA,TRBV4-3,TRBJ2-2,CASSGEGLTGRGTGELFF,TGCGCCAGCAGCGGAGAGGGCCTTACAGGGCGTGGAACCGGGGAGCTGTTTTTT
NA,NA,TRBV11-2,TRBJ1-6,CASSLGPGESPLHF,TGTGCCAGCAGCTTAGGCCCAGGGGAATCACCCCTCCACTTT
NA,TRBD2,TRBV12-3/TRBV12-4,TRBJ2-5,CASSLYGGAQETQYF,TGTGCCAGCAGTTTATACGGGGGGGCCCAAGAGACCCAGTACTTC
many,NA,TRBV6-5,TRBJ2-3,CASTRGNFPTDTQYF,TGTGCCAGCACGAGGGGAAATTTTCCCACAGATACGCAGTATTTT
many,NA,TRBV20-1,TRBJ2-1,CSASPGLADEQFF,TGCAGTGCTAGTCCAGGTTTGGCGGATGAGCAGTTCTTC
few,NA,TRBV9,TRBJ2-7,CASSVEEGSYEQYF,TGTGCCAGCAGCGTAGAGGAGGGGTCCTACGAGCAGTACTTC
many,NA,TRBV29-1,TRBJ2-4,CSVEDGPLAKNIQYF,TGCAGCGTTGAAGATGGGCCACTTGCCAAAAACATTCAGTACTTC
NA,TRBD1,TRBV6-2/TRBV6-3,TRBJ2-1,CASRAQGAGNNEQFF,TGTGCCAGCAGAGCGCAGGGGGCAGGGAACAATGAGCAGTTCTTC
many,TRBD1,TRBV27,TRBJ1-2,CASSSISTGGVVYTF,TGTGCCAGCAGTTCAATTTCGACAGGGGGCGTAGTCTACACCTTC
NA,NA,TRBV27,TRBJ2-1,CASSPALGNEQFF,TGTGCCAGCAGTCCAGCCTTAGGGAATGAGCAGTTCTTC
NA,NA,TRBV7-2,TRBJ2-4,CASSLPIVPSKNIQYF,TGTGCCAGCAGCTTGCCGATAGTTCCTAGCAAAAACATTCAGTACTTC
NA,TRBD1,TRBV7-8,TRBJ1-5,CASSLRGRGGNQPQHF,TGTGCCAGCAGCTTAAGGGGGCGCGGGGGCAATCAGCCCCAGCATTTT
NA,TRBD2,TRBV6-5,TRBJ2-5,CASSYSGLAGGETQYF,TGTGCCAGCAGTTACTCAGGGCTAGCGGGGGGCGAGACCCAGTACTTC
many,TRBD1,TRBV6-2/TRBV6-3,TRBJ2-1,CASSRTGGFSDEQFF,TGTGCCAGCAGTCGGACAGGGGGCTTTTCGGATGAGCAGTTCTTC
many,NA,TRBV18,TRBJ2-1,CASSPSGTRGGEQFF,TGTGCCAGCTCACCGTCCGGGACCCGAGGTGGTGAGCAGTTCTTC